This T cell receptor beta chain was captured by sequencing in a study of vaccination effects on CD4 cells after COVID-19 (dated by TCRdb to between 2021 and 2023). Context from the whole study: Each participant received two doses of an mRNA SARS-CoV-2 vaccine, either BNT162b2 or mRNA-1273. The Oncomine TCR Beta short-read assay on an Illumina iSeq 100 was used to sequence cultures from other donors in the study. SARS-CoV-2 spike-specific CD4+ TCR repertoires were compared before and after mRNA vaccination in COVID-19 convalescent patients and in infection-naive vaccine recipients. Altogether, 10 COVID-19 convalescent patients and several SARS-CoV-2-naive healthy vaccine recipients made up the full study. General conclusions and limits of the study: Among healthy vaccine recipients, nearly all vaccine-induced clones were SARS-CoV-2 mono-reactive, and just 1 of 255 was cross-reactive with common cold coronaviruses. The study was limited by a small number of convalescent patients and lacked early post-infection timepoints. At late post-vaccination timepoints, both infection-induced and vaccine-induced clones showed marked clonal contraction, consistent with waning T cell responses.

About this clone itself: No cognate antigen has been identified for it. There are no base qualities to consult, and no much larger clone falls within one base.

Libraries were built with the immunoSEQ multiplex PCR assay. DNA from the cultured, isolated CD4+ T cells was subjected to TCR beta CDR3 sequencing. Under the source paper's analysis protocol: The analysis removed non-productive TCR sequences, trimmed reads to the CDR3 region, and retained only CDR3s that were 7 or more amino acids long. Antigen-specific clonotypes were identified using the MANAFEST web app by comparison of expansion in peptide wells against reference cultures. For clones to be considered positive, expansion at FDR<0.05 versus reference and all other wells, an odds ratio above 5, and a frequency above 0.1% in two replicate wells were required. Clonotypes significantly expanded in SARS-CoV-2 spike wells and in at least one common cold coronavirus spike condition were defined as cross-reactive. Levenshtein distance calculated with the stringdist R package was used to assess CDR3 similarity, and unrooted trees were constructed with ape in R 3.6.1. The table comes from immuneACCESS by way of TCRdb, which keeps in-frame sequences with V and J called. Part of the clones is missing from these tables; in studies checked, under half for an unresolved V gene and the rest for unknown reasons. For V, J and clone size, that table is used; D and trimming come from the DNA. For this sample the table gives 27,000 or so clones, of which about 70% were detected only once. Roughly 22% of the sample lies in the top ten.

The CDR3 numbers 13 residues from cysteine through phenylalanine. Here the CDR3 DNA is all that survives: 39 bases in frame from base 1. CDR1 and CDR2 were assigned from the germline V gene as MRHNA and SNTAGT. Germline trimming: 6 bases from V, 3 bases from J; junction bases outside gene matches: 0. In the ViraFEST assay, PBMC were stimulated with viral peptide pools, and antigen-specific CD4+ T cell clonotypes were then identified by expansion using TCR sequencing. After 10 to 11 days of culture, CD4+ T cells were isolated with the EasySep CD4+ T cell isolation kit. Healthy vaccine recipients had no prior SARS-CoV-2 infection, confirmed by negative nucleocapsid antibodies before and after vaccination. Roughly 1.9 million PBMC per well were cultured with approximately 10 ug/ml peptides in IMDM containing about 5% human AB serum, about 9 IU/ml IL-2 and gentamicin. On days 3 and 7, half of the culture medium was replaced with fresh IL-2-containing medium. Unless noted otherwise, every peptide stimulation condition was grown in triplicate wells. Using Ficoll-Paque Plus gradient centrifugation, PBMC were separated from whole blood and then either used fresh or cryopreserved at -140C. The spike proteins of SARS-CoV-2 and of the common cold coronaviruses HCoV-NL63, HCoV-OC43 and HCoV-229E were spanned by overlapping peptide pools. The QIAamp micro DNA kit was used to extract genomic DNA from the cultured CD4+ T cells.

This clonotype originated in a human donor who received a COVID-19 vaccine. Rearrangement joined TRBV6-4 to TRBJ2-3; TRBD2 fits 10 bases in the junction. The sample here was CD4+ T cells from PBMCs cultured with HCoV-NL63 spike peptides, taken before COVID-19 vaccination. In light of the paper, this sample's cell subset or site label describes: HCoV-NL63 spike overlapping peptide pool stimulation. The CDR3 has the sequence CASRAGGTDTQYF. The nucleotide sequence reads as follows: TGTGCCAGCAGAGCGGGGGGGACAGATACGCAGTATTTT.